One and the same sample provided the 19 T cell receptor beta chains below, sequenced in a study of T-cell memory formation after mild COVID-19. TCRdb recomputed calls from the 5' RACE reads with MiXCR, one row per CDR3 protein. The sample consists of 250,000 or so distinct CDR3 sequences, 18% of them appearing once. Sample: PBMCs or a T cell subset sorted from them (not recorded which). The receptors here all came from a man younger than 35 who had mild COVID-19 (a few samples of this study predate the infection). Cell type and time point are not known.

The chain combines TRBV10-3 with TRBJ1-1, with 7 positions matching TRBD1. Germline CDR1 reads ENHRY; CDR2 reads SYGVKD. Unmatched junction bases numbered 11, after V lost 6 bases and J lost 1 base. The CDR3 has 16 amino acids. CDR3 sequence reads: CAISSRQGVENTEAFF. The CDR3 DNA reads TGTGCCATCAGCTCCAGACAGGGCGTGGAGAACACTGAAGCTTTCTTT.

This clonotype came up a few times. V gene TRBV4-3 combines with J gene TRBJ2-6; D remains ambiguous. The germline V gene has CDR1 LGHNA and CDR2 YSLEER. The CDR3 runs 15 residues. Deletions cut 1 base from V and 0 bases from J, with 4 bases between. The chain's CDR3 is CASSQGVSGANVLTF. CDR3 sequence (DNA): TGCGCCAGCAGCCAAGGGGTCTCTGGGGCCAACGTCCTGACTTTC.

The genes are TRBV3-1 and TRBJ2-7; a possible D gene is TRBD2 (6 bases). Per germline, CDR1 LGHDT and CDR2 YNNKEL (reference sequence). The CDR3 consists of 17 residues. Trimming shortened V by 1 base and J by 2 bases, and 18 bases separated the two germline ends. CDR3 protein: CASSQGRVGRKTYEQYF. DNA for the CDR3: TGTGCCAGCAGCCAAGGGAGAGTTGGGAGGAAAACCTACGAGCAGTACTTC.

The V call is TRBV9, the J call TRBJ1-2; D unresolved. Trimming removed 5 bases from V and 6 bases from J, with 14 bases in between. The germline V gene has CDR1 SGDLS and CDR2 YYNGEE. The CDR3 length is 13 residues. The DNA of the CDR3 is TGTGCCAGCAGGCGGGGAGGTATGCATGGCTACACCTTC. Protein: CASRRGGMHGYTF. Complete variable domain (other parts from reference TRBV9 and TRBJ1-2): DSGVTQTPKHLITATGQRVTLRCSPRSGDLSVYWYQQSLDQGLQFLIQYYNGEERAKGNILERFSAQQFPDLHSELNLSSLELGDSALYFCASRRGGMHGYTFGSGTRLTVV.

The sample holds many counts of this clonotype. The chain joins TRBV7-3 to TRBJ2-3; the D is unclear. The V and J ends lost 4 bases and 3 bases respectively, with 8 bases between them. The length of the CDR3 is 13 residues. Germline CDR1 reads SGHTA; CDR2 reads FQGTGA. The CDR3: CASSSVGTDTQYF. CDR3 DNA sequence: TGTGCCAGCAGCTCAGTTGGTACAGATACGCAGTATTTT.

The CDR3 reads CASRGLSADTQYF. In DNA, the CDR3 is TGTGCCAGCAGGGGACTCAGTGCAGATACGCAGTATTTT. This rearrangement joins TRBV6-5 to TRBJ2-3; the D gene is possibly TRBD2 (6 bases). The germline V gene encodes CDR1 MNHEY and CDR2 SVGAGI. The germline V and J ends were trimmed by 6 bases and 4 bases, with 11 bases remaining between them. The CDR3 extends over 13 amino acids.

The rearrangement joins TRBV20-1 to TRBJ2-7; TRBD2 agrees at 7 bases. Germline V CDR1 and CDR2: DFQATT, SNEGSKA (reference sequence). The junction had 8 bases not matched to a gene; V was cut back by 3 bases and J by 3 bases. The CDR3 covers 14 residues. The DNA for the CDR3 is TGCAGTGCTAGCATTCCCGCGGGAGACTACGAGCAGTACGTC. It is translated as CSASIPAGDYEQYV.

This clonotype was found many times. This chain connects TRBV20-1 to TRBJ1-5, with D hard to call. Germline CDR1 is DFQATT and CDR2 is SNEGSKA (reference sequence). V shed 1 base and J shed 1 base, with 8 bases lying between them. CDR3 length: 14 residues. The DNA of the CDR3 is TGCAGTGCTAGAGCCGGGTCGAGCAATCAGCCCCAGCATTTT. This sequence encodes CSARAGSSNQPQHF.

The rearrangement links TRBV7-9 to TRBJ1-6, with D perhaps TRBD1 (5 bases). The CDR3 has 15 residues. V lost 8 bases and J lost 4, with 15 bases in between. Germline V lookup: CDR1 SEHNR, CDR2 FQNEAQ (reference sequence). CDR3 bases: TGTGCCAGCGGGGGGTCAGACGGATATAATTCACCCCTCCACTTT. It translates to CASGGSDGYNSPLHF.

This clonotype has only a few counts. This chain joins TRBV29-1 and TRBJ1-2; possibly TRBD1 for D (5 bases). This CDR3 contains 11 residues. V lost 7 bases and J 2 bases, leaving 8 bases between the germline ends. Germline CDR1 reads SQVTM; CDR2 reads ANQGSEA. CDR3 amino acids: CSARENYGYTF. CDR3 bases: TGCAGCGCCAGGGAGAACTATGGCTACACCTTC.

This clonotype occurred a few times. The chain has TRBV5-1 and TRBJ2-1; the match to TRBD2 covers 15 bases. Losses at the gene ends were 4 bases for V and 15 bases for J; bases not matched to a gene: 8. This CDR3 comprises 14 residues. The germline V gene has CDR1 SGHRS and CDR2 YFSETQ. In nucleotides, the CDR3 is TGCGCCAGCAGCGCCGGGACTAGCGGGGGGTTTCGGTTCTTC. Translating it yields CASSAGTSGGFRFF. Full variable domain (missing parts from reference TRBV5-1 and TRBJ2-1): KAGVTQTPRYLIKTRGQQVTLSCSPISGHRSVSWYQQTPGQGLQFLFEYFSETQRNKGNFPGRFSGRQFSNSRSEMNVSTLELGDSALYLCASSAGTSGGFRFFGPGTRLTVL.

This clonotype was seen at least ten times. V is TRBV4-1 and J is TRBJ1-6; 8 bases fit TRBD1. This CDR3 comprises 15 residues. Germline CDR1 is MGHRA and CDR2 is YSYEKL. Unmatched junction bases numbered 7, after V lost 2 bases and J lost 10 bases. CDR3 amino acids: CASSQWGQGASPLHF. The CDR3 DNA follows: TGCGCCAGCAGCCAATGGGGCCAGGGGGCCTCACCCCTCCACTTT.

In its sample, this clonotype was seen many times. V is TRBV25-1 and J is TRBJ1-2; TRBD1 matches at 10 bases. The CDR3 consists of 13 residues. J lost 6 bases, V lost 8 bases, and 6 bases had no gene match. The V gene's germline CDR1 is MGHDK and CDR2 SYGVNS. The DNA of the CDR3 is TGTGCCAGCCAGACAGGGGGCGGTCATGGCTACACCTTC. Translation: CASQTGGGHGYTF.

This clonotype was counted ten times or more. This CDR3 is CASSLEGISSYNEQFF. The CDR3 DNA is TGTGCCAGCAGCTTGGAGGGTATCAGCTCCTACAATGAGCAGTTCTTC. The genes are TRBV5-6 and TRBJ2-1, with D unresolved. Germline V gives CDR1 SGHDT, CDR2 YYEEEE. V was pared by 0 bases and J by 0 bases, with 10 bases between. CDR3 length: 16 amino acids.

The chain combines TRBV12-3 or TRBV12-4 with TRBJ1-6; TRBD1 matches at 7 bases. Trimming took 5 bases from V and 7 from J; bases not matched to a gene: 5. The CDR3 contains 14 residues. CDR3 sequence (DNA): TGTGCCAGCAGTACAGGGGAGACGAATTCACCCCTCCACTTT. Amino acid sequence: CASSTGETNSPLHF.

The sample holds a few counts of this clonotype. The CDR3 sequence is CSVERLKGETQYF. The DNA of the CDR3 is TGCAGCGTTGAACGGCTAAAAGGAGAGACCCAGTACTTC. The chain joins TRBV29-1 to TRBJ2-5; D gene ambiguous. The length of the CDR3 is 13 residues. CDR1 and CDR2 (germline): SQVTM, ANQGSEA. V gave up 2 bases and J gave up 4 bases, with 11 bases separating them.

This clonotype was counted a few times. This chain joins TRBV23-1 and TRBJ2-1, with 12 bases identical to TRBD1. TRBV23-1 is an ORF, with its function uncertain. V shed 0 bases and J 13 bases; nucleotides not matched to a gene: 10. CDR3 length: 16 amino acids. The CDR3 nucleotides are TGCGCCAGCAGTCAATCTGAGGGACAGGGGGCAGGGCGACAGTTCTTC. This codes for CASSQSEGQGAGRQFF.

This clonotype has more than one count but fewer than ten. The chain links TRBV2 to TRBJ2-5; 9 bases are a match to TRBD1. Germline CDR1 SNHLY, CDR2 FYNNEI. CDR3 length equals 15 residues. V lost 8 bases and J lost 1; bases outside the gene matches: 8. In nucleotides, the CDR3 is TGTGCCAGCTTAGAGGGGACAGGGATCCAAGAGACCCAGTACTTC. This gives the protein CASLEGTGIQETQYF.

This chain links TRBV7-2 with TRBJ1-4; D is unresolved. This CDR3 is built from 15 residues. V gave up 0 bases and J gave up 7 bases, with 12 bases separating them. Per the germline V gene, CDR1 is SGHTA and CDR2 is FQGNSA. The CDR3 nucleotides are TGTGCCAGCAGCTTAGCTGGCGGGGTGGGTGAAAAACTGTTTTTT. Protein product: CASSLAGGVGEKLFF. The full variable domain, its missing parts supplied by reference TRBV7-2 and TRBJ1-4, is GAGVSQSPSNKVTEKGKDVELRCDPISGHTALYWYRQSLGQGLEFLIYFQGNSAPDKSGLPSDRFSAERTGGSVSTLTIQRTQQEDSAVYLCASSLAGGVGEKLFFGSGTQLSVL.